The rows below give T cell receptor beta chains drawn from one sample of a study of T cell repertoires in cytomegalovirus infection. Their target antigens are unknown. TCRdb redid the calling of the reads with MiXCR, one entry per CDR3 protein. The sample includes 600,000 to 700,000 distinct CDR3 sequences, about 33% of them seen just once. This sample comprised cultured PBMCs, obtained from culture after CMV antigen stimulation. The receptors shown here come from a human donor in good health (CMV status not recorded). Some clones in this sample may be carry-over from other donors' samples. Both conserved end residues are part of each CDR3. D genes are given only for firm matches. Clone size appears in some rows only: once, few, many, or a class for an expanded clone.

j_call v_call d_call clone_size cdr3_aa cdr3_nt
TRBJ2-1 TRBV10-3 TRBD2 few CAISESKGTREGGEQFF TGTGCCATCAGTGAGTCGAAAGGGACTAGGGAAGGCGGTGAGCAGTTCTTC
TRBJ2-5 TRBV11-2 TRBD1 few CASSKGTGGQETQYF TGTGCCAGCAGTAAAGGAACAGGGGGCCAAGAGACCCAGTACTTC
TRBJ1-6 TRBV27 NA NA CASSAGLRRWNSPLHF TGTGCCAGCAGTGCAGGGTTAAGGAGATGGAATTCACCCCTCCACTTT
TRBJ2-7 TRBV18 NA NA CASSLTSFPSYEQYF TGTGCCAGCTCACTCACGTCGTTCCCCTCCTACGAGCAGTACTTC
TRBJ2-3 TRBV29-1 NA few CSVSQGTTDTQYF TGCAGCGTTTCCCAGGGGACCACAGATACGCAGTATTTT
TRBJ2-3 TRBV20-1 NA NA CSAREAGITDTQYF TGCAGTGCTAGAGAGGCGGGGATCACAGATACGCAGTATTTT
TRBJ2-5 TRBV5-4 NA NA CASRHMSVGLQETQYF TGTGCCAGCAGGCACATGTCGGTAGGGCTTCAAGAGACCCAGTACTTC
TRBJ1-1 TRBV10-2 NA NA CASNIVGTGTEAFF TGCGCCAGCAATATAGTAGGGACGGGGACTGAAGCTTTCTTT
TRBJ2-1 TRBV7-8 NA few CASSSVVGRNYNEQFF TGTGCCAGCAGCTCCGTAGTAGGCCGAAACTACAATGAGCAGTTCTTC
TRBJ2-1 TRBV11-3 TRBD1 NA CASSPTGGEQFF TGTGCCAGCAGCCCAACAGGGGGTGAGCAGTTCTTC
TRBJ2-2 TRBV27 TRBD1 NA CASRPGGGTGELFF TGTGCCAGCAGACCAGGGGGTGGCACCGGGGAGCTGTTTTTT
TRBJ2-7 TRBV12-3/TRBV12-4 NA few CASSLRLGLEQYF TGTGCCAGCAGTTTAAGGCTCGGGCTCGAGCAGTACTTC
TRBJ2-7 TRBV7-2 TRBD2 NA CASSRQWSSGGEYEQYF TGTGCCAGCAGCCGACAGTGGTCTAGCGGGGGGGAATACGAGCAGTACTTC
TRBJ1-3 TRBV6-5 NA many CASSYGLTAGNTIYF TGTGCCAGCAGTTACGGTCTAACCGCTGGAAACACCATATATTTT
TRBJ2-3 TRBV7-8 NA few CASSAVRGDTQYF TGTGCCAGCAGCGCCGTTCGAGGGGATACGCAGTATTTT
TRBJ1-2 TRBV6-1 NA few CASSDLYRASQSRRGYTF TGTGCCAGCAGTGATCTCTACCGAGCATCTCAATCCCGTCGAGGCTACACCTTC
TRBJ1-2 TRBV7-2 TRBD1 NA CASSLSETGYRGYTF TGTGCCAGCAGCTTGTCCGAGACAGGGTATAGGGGCTACACCTTC
TRBJ2-7 TRBV7-6 NA few CASSLSGDAVPYEQYF TGTGCCAGCAGCTTATCAGGTGATGCTGTCCCCTACGAGCAGTACTTC
TRBJ1-6 TRBV6-8 TRBD1 NA CASRDRGLSPLHF TGTGCCAGTAGGGACAGGGGGCTTTCACCCCTCCACTTT
TRBJ2-7 TRBV11-2 NA NA CASSSREEQYF TGTGCCAGCAGCTCACGGGAGGAGCAGTACTTC
TRBJ2-3 TRBV4-2 TRBD2 few CASSQGVAGPDTQYF TGTGCCAGCAGCCAAGGGGTAGCGGGCCCGGATACGCAGTATTTT
TRBJ2-5 TRBV7-2 NA NA CASSPASYPAVQETQYF TGTGCCAGCAGCCCCGCTAGCTACCCGGCGGTCCAAGAGACCCAGTACTTC
TRBJ2-3 TRBV6-6 NA NA CASSYSSGRTDTQYF TGTGCCAGCAGTTACTCGAGCGGTCGCACAGATACGCAGTATTTT
TRBJ2-7 TRBV28 NA NA CASSSLPQGKDEQYF TGTGCCAGCAGTTCCCTACCTCAGGGCAAGGACGAGCAGTACTTC
TRBJ2-2 TRBV20-1 NA NA CSASNRQGRAGELFF TGCAGTGCTAGTAACCGGCAGGGGAGGGCCGGGGAGCTGTTTTTT
TRBJ1-3 TRBV20-1 NA NA CSAGDYSGNTIYF TGCAGTGCCGGGGATTACTCTGGAAACACCATATATTTT
TRBJ2-1 TRBV20-1 NA few CSARPLGSEQFF TGCAGTGCTCGTCCCTTGGGGTCTGAGCAGTTCTTC
TRBJ2-5 TRBV18 NA NA CASSPFRVRGETQYF TGTGCCAGCTCACCTTTTCGTGTGCGTGGTGAGACCCAGTACTTC
TRBJ2-1 TRBV24-1 TRBD2 few CATSGSGSSYNEQFF TGTGCCACCAGCGGAAGCGGGAGCTCCTACAATGAGCAGTTCTTC
TRBJ2-1 TRBV12-3/TRBV12-4 TRBD2 NA CASTPTSAIGNEQFF TGTGCCAGCACCCCGACTAGCGCTATTGGCAATGAGCAGTTCTTC
TRBJ1-5 TRBV7-2 NA many CASSLFEQPQHF TGTGCCAGCAGCTTATTTGAGCAGCCCCAGCATTTT
TRBJ2-3 TRBV6-2/TRBV6-3 NA NA CASSYSLDTQYF TGTGCCAGCAGTTACTCGTTGGATACGCAGTATTTT
TRBJ1-5 TRBV7-2 NA many CASSLATVYQPQHF TGTGCCAGCAGCTTAGCAACGGTTTATCAGCCCCAGCATTTT